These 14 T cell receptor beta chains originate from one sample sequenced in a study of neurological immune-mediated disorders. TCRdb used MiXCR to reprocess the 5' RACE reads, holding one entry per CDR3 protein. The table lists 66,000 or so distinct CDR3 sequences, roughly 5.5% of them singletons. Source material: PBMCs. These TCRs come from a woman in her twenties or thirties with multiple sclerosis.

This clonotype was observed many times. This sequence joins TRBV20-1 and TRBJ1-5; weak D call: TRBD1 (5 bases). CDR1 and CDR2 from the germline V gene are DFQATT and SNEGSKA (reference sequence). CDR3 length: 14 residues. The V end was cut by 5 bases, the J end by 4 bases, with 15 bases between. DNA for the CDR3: TGCAGTGCTGAAGGGACGGGTCTTAATCAGCCCCAGCATTTT. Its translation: CSAEGTGLNQPQHF.

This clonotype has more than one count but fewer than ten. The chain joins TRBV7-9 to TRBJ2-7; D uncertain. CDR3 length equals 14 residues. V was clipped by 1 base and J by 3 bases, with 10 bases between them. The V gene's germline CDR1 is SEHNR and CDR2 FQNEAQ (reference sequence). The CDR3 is CASSLGITNYEQYF. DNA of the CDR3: TGTGCCAGCAGCTTAGGGATTACAAACTACGAGCAGTACTTC.

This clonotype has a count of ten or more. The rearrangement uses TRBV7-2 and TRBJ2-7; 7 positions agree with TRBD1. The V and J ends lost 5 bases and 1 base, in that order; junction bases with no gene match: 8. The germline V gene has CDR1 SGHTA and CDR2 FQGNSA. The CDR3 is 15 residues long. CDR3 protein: CASSGPTGVSYEQYF. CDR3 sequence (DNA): TGTGCCAGCAGCGGGCCTACAGGGGTTTCCTACGAGCAGTACTTC.

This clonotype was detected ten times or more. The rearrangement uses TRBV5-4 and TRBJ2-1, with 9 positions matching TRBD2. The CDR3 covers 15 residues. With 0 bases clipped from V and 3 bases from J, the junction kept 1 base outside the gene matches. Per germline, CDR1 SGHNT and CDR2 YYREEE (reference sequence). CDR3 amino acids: CASSLGTSVYNEQFF. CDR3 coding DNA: TGTGCCAGCAGCTTGGGGACTAGCGTCTACAATGAGCAGTTCTTC.

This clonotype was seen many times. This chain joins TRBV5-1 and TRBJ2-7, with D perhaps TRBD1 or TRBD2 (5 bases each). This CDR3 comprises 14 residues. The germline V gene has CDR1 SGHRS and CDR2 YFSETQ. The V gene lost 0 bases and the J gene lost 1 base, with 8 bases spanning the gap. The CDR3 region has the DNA TGCGCCAGCAGCTTGGACGGGGCGTCCTACGAGCAGTACTTC. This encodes CASSLDGASYEQYF.

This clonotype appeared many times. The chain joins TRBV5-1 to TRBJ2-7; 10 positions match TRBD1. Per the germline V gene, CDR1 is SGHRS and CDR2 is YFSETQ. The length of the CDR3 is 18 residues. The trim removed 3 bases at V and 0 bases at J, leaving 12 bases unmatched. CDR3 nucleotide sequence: TGCGCCAGCAGCTCGAAAACGTGGACAGGGGGGAGCTCCTACGAGCAGTACTTC. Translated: CASSSKTWTGGSSYEQYF.

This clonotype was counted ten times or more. CDR3 residues: CASSPGGRTNEKLFF. In nucleotides, the CDR3 is TGTGCCAGCAGCCCCGGGGGGCGGACTAATGAAAAACTGTTTTTT. This chain joins TRBV12-3 or TRBV12-4 and TRBJ1-4; D possibly corresponds to TRBD1 (6 bases). The V end lost 6 bases, the J end lost 2 bases, and 13 bases lay between the germline ends. The CDR3 length is 15 residues.

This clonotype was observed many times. Here the CDR3 DNA reads TGCAGTGCTAGAGTTAGCGGGGGGATCCAAGAGACCCAGTACTTC. It specifies CSARVSGGIQETQYF. This rearrangement joins TRBV20-1 to TRBJ2-5, with 10 bases aligning to TRBD2. In germline, CDR1 is DFQATT, CDR2 SNEGSKA (reference sequence). CDR3 length: 15 amino acids. The V segment lost 1 base and the J segment 1 base; nucleotides outside the gene matches: 3.

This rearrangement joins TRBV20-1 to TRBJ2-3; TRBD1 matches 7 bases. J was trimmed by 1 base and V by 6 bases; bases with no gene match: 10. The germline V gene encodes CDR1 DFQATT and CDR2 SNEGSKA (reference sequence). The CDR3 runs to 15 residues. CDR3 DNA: TGCAGTGCCCCCGCCACCGGGACAGGCACAGATACGCAGTATTTT. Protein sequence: CSAPATGTGTDTQYF.

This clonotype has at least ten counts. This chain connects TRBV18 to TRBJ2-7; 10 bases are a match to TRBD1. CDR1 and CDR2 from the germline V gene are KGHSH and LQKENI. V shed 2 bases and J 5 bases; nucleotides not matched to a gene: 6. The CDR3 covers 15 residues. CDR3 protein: CASSPGTGELHEQYF. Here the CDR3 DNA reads TGTGCCAGCTCACCAGGGACAGGGGAACTACACGAGCAGTACTTC.

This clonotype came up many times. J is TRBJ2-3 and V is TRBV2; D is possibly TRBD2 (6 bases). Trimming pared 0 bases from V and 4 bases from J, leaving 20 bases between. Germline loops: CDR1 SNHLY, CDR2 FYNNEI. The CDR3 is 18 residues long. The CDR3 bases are TGTGCCAGCAGTGAAGCAAGGAGGGGCCCAGTCCCGCCAGATACGCAGTATTTT. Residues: CASSEARRGPVPPDTQYF. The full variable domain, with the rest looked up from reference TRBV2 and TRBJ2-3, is EPEVTQTPSHQVTQMGQEVILRCVPISNHLYFYWYRQILGQKVEFLVSFYNNEISEKSEIFDDQFSVERPDGSNFTLKIRSTKLEDSAMYFCASSEARRGPVPPDTQYFGPGTRLTVL.

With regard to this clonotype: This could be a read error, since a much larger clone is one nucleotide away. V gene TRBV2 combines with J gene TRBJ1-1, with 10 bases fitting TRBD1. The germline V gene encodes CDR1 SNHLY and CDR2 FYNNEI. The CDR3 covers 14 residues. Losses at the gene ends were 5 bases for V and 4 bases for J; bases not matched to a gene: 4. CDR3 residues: CASSSGTGATEAFF. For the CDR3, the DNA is TGTGCCAGCAGTTCCGGGACAGGGGCCACTGAAGCTTTCTTT. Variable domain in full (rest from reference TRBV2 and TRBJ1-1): EPEVTQTPSHQVTQMGQEVILRCVPISNHLYFYWYRQILGQKVEFLVSFYNNEISEKSEIFDDQFSVERPDGSNFTLKIRSTKLEDSAMYFCASSSGTGATEAFFGQGTRLTVV.

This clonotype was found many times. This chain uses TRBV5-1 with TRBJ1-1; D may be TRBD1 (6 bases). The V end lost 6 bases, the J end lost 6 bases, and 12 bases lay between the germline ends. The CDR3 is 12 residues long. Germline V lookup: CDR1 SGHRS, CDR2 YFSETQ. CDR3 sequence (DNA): TGCGCCAGCAAAAGGGAGGGGGCTGAAGCTTTCTTT. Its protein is CASKREGAEAFF. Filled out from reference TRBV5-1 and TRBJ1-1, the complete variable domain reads KAGVTQTPRYLIKTRGQQVTLSCSPISGHRSVSWYQQTPGQGLQFLFEYFSETQRNKGNFPGRFSGRQFSNSRSEMNVSTLELGDSALYLCASKREGAEAFFGQGTRLTVV.

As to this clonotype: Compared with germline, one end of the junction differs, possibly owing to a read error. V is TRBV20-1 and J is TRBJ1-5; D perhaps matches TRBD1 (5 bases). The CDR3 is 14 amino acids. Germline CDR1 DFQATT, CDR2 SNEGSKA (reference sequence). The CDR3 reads CSARETGLDQPQNF. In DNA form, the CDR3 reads TGCAGTGCTAGGGAAACAGGTCTCGATCAGCCCCAGAATTTT.